The subject of this entry is one TCR beta chain. These data originate in a study of tumor-infiltrating lymphocytes in primary liver carcinoma. Unsorted whole blood supplied the RNA, and germline DNA was extracted too. TCR beta cDNA came from roughly 0.45 ug total RNA, primed with a constant-region primer. A slightly modified ARM-PCR protocol with three nested multiplex PCR rounds produced these TCR beta libraries. The study ran its first two PCR rounds for nine to eleven cycles each, using TRBV1-TRBV30 forward primers and a C-beta reverse primer. Via MiXCR, TCRdb re-called the multiplex PCR reads, giving one row per CDR3 protein. Of approximately 330,000 distinct CDR3 sequences in the sample, 65% were seen once. In germline, CDR1 is SGHAT, CDR2 FQNNGV. J was trimmed by 1 base and V by 5 bases; bases with no gene match: 6. The CDR3 runs to 16 residues.

The sequenced material came from peripheral blood. The clonotype was recovered from a man aged 35 to 55 with primary liver carcinoma and hepatitis B virus infection. The chain is built from TRBV11-2 and TRBJ2-3; TRBD2 agrees at 10 bases. CDR3 residues: CASSRRGTSGTDTQYF. The CDR3 nucleotides read TGTGCCAGCAGCCGAAGGGGGACTAGCGGCACAGATACGCAGTATTTT.